This T cell receptor beta chain was identified during a study of blood T cell repertoires in COVID-19. Background on the study: Samples came from the United States, Italy and Spain, spanning acute and convalescent COVID-19. T cells, B-cell-depleted T cells, or PBMCs supplied cDNA or gDNA.

Trimming took 3 bases from V and 5 from J; bases not matched to a gene: 6. This CDR3 is built from 15 residues. Germline V gene data show CDR1 as SGHRS and CDR2 as YFSETQ. As processed by the authors: It was from reference gene primer amplification that nucleated cell counts were estimated. Some clones are missing from TCRdb's copy, which holds only in-frame ones; the method was immunoSEQ multiplex PCR. D and trimming were read from the DNA, whereas the V and J calls and clone size are those reported in that table. The sample contains roughly 150,000 clones, over 80% of which appear only once. The TCR comes from a woman aged 80 or over with active or convalescent COVID-19. The sequenced material came from peripheral blood. The V gene is TRBV5-1, the J gene TRBJ1-1, with 11 bases aligning to TRBD1. CDR3 DNA: TGCGCCAGCAGCTCTGGACAGGGGGCGCGAACTGAAGCTTTCTTT. Protein: CASSSGQGARTEAFF.